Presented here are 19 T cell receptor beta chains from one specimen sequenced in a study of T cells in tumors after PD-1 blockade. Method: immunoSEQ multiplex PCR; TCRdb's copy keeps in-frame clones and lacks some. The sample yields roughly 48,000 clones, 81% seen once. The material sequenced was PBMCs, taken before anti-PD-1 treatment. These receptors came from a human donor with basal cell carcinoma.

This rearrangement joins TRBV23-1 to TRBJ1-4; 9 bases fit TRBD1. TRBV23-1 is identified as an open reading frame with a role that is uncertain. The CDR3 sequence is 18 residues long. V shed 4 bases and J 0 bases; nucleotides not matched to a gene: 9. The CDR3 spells CASSPRDRDLATNEKLFF. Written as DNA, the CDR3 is TGCGCCAGCAGTCCCCGGGACAGGGATCTCGCAACTAATGAAAAACTGTTTTTT.

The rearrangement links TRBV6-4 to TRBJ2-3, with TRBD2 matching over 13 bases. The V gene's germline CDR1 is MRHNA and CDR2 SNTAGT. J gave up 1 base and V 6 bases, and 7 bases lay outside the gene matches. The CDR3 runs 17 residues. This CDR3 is CASSRLAGGEGTDTQYF. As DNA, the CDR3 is TGTGCCAGCAGCCGACTAGCGGGGGGTGAGGGCACAGATACGCAGTATTTT.

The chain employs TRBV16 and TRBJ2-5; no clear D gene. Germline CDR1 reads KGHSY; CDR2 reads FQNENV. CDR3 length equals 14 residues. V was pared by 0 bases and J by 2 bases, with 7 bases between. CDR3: CASSQSPAQETQYF. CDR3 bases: TGTGCCAGCAGCCAATCCCCGGCGCAAGAGACCCAGTACTTC.

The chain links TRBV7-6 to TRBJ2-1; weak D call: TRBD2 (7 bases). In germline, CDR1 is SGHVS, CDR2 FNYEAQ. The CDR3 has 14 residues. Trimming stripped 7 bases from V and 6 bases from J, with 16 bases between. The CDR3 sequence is CASNTGGGLNEQFF. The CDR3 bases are TGTGCCAGCAACACCGGCGGGGGCCTCAATGAGCAGTTCTTC.

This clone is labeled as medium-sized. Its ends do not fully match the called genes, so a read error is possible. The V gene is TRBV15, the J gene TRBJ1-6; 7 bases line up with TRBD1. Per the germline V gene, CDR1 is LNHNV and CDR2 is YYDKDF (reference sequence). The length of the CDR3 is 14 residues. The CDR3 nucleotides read TGTGCCACCAGCCGAGACAGGGAAGGAAAACCCCTCCACTTT. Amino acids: CATSRDREGKPLHF.

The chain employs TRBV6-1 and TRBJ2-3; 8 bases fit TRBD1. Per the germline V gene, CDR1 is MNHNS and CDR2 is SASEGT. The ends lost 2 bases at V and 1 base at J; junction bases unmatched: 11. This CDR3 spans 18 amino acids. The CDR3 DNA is TGTGCCAGCAGTGAATTGTGGACAGGGTACCAAGGCACAGATACGCAGTATTTT. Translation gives CASSELWTGYQGTDTQYF.

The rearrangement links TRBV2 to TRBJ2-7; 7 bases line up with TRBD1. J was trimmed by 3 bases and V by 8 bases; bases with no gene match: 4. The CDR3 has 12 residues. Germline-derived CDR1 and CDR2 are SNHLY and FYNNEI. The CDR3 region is CASGDSIYEQYF. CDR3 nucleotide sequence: TGTGCCAGCGGGGACAGCATCTACGAGCAGTACTTC.

The CDR3 region has the DNA TGTGCCAGCAGCCCTCCGGGACAGAAGGATACGCAGTATTTT. It codes for CASSPPGQKDTQYF. This chain connects TRBV7-6 to TRBJ2-3; TRBD1 agrees at 7 bases. Germline loops: CDR1 SGHVS, CDR2 FNYEAQ. The CDR3 is 14 amino acids. The ends lost 5 bases at V and 6 bases at J; junction bases unmatched: 8.

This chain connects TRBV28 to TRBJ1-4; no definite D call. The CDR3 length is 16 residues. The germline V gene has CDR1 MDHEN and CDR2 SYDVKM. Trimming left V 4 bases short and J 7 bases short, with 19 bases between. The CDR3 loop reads CASSSIHGPDAEKLFF. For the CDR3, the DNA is TGTGCCAGCAGTTCGATTCACGGCCCCGACGCTGAAAAACTGTTTTTT. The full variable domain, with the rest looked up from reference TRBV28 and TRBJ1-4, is DVKVTQSSRYLVKRTGEKVFLECVQDMDHENMFWYRQDPGLGLRLIYFSYDVKMKEKGDIPEGYSVSREKKERFSLILESASTNQTSMYLCASSSIHGPDAEKLFFGSGTQLSVL.

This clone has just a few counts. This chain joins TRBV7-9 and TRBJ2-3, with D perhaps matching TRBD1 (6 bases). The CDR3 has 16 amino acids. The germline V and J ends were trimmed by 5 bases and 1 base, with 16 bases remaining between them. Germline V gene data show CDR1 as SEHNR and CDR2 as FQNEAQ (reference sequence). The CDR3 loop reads CASSPRDKLGTDTQYF. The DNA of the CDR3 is TGTGCCAGCAGCCCCCGGGACAAGCTGGGCACAGATACGCAGTATTTT.

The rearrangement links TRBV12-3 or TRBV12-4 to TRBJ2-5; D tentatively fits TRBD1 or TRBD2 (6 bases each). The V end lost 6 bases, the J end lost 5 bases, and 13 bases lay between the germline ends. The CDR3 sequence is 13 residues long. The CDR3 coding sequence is TGTGCCAGCAGCTTCACAGGGAGGGAGACCCAGTACTTC. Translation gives CASSFTGRETQYF.

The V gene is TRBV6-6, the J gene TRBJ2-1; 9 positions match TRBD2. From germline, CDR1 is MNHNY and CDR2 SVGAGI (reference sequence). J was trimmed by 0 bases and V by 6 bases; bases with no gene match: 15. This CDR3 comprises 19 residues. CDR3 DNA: TGTGCCAGCAGACGAGCGGTGCGGGGGGGCCTGAGCTCCTACAATGAGCAGTTCTTC. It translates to CASRRAVRGGLSSYNEQFF.

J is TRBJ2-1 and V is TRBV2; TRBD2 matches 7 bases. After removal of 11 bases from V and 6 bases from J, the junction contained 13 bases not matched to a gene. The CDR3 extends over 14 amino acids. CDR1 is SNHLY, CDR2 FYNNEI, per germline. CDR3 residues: CASQAGVYTNEQFF. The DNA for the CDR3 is TGTGCCTCGCAGGCGGGGGTCTATACCAATGAGCAGTTCTTC.

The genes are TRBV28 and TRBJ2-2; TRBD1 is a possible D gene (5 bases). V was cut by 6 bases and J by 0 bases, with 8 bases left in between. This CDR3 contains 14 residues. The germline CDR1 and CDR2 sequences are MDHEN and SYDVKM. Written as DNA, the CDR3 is TGTGCCAGCAGCCCAGGGACGAACACCGGGGAGCTGTTTTTT. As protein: CASSPGTNTGELFF.

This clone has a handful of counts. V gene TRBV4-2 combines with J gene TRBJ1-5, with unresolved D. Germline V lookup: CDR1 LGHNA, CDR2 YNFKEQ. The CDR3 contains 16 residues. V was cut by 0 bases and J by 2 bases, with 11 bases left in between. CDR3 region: CASSQDAGYGNQPQHF. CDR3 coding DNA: TGTGCCAGCAGCCAAGACGCTGGATATGGCAATCAGCCCCAGCATTTT.

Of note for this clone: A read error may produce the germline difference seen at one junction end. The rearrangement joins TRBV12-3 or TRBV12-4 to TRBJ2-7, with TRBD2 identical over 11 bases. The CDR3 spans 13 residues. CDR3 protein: CASSLAGGYEQYF. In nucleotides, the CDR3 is TGTGCCAGCAGTCTAGCGGGGGGCTACGAGCAGTACTTC.

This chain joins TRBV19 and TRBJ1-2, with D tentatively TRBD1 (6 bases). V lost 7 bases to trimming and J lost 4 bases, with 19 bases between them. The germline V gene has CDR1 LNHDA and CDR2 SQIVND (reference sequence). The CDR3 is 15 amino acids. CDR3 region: CASTHGAGAAYGYTF. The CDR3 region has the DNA TGTGCCAGTACCCATGGTGCGGGGGCCGCCTATGGCTACACCTTC.

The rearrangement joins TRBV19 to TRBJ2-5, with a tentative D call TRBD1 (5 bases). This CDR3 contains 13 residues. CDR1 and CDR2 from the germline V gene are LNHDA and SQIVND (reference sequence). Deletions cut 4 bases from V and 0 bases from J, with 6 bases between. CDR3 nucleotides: TGTGCCAGTAGTAGGGGCTACCAAGAGACCCAGTACTTC. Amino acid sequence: CASSRGYQETQYF.

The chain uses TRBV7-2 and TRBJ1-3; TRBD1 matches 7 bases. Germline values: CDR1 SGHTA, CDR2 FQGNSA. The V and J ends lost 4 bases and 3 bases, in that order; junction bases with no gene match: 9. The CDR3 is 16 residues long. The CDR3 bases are TGTGCCAGCAGCTCAAGGACAGGCGGGAATGGAAACACCATATATTTT. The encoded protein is CASSSRTGGNGNTIYF.